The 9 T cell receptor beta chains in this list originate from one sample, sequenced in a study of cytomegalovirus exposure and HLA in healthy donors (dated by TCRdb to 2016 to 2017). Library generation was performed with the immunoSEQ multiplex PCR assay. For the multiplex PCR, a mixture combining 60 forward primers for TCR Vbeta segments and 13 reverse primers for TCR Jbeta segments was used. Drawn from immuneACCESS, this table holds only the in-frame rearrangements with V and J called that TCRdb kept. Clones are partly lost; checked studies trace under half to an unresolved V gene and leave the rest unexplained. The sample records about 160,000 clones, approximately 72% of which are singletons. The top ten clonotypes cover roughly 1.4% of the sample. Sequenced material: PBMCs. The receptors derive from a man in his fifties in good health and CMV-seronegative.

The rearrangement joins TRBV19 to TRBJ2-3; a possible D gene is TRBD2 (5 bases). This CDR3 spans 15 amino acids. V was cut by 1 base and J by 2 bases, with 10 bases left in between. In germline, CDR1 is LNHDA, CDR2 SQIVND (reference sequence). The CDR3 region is CASSIAGVVTDTQYF. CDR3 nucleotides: TGTGCCAGTAGTATAGCCGGGGTTGTCACAGATACGCAGTATTTT.

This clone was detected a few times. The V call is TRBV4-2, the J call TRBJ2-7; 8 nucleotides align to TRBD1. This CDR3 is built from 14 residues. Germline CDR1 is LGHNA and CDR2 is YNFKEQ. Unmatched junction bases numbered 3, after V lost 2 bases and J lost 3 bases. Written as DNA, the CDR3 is TGTGCCAGCAGCCAACGGGGACAGGACTACGAGCAGTACTTC. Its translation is CASSQRGQDYEQYF.

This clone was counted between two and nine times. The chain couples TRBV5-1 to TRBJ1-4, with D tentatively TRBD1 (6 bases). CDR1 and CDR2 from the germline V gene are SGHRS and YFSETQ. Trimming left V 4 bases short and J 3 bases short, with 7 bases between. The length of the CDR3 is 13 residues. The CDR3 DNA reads TGCGCCAGCAGCGCAGGGGCTAATGAAAAACTGTTTTTT. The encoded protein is CASSAGANEKLFF.

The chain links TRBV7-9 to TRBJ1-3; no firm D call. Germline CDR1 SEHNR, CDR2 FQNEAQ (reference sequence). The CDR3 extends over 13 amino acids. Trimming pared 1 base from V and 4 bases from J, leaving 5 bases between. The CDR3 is CASSLVQGNTIYF. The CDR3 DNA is TGTGCCAGCAGCTTAGTACAGGGAAACACCATATATTTT.

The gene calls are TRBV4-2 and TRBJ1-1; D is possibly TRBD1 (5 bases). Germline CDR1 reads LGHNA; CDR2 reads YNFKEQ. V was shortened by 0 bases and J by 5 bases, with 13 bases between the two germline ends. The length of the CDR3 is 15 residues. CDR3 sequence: CASSQDSRGRTEAFF. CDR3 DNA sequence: TGTGCCAGCAGCCAAGATTCTAGGGGAAGAACTGAAGCTTTCTTT.

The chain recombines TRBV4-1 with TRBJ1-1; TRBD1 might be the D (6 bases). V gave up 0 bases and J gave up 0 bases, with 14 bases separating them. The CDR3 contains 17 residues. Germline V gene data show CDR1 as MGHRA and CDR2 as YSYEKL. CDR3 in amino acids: CASSQDLGGQLNTEAFF. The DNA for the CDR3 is TGCGCCAGCAGCCAAGATCTGGGCGGACAGTTGAACACTGAAGCTTTCTTT.

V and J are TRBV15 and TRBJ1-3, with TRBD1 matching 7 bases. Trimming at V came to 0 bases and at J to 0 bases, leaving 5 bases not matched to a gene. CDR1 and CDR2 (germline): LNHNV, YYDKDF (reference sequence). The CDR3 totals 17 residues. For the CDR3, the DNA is TGTGCCACCAGCAGAGACCTAACAGGGGTCTCTGGAAACACCATATATTTT. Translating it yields CATSRDLTGVSGNTIYF. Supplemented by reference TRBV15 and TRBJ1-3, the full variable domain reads DAMVIQNPRYQVTQFGKPVTLSCSQTLNHNVMYWYQQKSSQAPKLLFHYYDKDFNNEADTPDNFQSRRPNTSFCFLDIRSPGLGDTAMYLCATSRDLTGVSGNTIYFGEGSWLTVV.

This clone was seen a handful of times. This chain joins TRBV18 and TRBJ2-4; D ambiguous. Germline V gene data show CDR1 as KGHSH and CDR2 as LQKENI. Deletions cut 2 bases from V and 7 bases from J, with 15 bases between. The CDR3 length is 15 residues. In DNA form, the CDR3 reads TGTGCCAGCTCACCATCGTCGGTCCCGGAGAACATTCAGTACTTC. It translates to CASSPSSVPENIQYF.

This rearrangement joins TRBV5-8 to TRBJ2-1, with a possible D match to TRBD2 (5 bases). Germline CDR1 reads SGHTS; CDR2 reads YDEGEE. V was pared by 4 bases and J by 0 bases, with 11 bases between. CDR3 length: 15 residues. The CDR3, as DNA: TGTGCCAGCAGCCGGGGAGAGAGCTCCTACAATGAGCAGTTCTTC. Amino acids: CASSRGESSYNEQFF.